This T cell receptor beta chain was obtained from a study of PD-L1 blockade in urothelial cancer. The repertoire was sequenced with immunoSEQ multiplex PCR; TCRdb's copy has only in-frame clones and lacks some. The table lists 35,000 to 45,000 clones, about 90% of them singletons, with approximately 7.9% in the top ten. Time point described: peripheral blood 6 weeks after treatment start. Pretreatment and on-treatment samples were taken, numbering 1 to 8 per patient. Findings and caveats of the study: Pretreatment clonality of the blood TCR repertoire below the median was predictive of superior survival.

With respect to this clone: As yet, its antigen is unknown.

This sequence was found in a man between 65 and 85 years old with urothelial cancer. Sequenced here: PBMCs, sampled around atezolizumab (anti-PD-L1) treatment.

The CDR3 bases are TGTGCCAGCAGTGAAGGTTTAGCGGGAGAGAATGAGCAGTTCTTC. It encodes CASSEGLAGENEQFF. The chain has TRBV6-1 and TRBJ2-1, with TRBD2 identical over 9 bases. The CDR3 spans 15 residues. Per germline, CDR1 MNHNS and CDR2 SASEGT. Trimming removed 1 base from V and 7 bases from J; junction bases left unmatched: 5.